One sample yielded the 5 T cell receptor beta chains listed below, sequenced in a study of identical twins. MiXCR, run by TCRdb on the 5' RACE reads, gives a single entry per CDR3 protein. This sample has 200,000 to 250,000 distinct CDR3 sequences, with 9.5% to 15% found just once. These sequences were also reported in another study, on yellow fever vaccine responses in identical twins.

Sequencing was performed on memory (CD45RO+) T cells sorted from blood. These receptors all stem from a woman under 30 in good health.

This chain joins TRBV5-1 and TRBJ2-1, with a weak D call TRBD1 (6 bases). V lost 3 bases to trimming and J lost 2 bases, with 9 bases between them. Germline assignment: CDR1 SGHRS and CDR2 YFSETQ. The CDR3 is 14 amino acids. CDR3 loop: CASSSGQTYNEQFF. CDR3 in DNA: TGCGCCAGCAGCTCCGGACAGACCTACAATGAGCAGTTCTTC.

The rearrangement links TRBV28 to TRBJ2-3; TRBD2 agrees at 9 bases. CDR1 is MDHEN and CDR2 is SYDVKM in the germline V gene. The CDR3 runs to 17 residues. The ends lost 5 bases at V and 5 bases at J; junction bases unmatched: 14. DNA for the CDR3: TGTGCCAGCAGTAACAACCCTGGACTAGCGAATGGAGATACGCAGTATTTT. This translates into CASSNNPGLANGDTQYF.

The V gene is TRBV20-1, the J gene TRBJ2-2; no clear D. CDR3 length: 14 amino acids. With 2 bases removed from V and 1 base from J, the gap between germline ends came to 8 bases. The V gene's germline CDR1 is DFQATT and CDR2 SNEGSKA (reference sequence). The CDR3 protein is CSARPTKNTGELFF. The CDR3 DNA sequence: TGCAGTGCTAGACCGACCAAGAACACCGGGGAGCTGTTTTTT.

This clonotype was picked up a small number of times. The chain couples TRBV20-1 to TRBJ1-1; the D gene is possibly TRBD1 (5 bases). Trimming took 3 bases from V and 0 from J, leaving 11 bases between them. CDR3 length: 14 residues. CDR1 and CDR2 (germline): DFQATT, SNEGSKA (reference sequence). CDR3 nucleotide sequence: TGCAGTGCTAGCAGGGTCGGGGTGAACACTGAAGCTTTCTTT. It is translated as CSASRVGVNTEAFF.

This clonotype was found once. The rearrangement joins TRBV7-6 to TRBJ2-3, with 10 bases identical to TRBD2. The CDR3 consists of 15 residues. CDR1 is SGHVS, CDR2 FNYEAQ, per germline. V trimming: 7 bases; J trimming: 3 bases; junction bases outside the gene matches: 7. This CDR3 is CASTSGGASTDTQYF. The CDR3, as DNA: TGTGCCAGCACGAGCGGGGGGGCCTCTACAGATACGCAGTATTTT.